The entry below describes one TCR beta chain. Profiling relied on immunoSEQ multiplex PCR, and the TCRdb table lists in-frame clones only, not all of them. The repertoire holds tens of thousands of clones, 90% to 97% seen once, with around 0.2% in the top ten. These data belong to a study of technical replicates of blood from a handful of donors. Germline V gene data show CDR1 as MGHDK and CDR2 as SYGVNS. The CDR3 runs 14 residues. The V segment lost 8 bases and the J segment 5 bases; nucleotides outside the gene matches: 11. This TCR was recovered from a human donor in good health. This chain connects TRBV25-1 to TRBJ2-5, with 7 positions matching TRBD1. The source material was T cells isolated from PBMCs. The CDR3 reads CASQQGLGIETQYF. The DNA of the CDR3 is TGTGCCAGCCAACAGGGGTTAGGGATTGAGACCCAGTACTTC.